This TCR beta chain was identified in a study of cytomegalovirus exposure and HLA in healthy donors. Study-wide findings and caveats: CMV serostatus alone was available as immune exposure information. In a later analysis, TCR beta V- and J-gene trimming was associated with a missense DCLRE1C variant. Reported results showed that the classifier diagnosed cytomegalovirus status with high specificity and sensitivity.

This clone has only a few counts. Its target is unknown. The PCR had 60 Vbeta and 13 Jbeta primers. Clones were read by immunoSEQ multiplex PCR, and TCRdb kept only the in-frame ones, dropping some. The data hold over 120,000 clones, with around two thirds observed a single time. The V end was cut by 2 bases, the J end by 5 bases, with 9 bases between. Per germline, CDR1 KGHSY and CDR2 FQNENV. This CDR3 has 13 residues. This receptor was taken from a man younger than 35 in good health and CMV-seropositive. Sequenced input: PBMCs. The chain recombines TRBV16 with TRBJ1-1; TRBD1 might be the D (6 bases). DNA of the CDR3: TGTGCCAGCAGCCAACACAGGGTGACTGAAGCTTTCTTT. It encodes CASSQHRVTEAFF.